The clone carrying this T cell receptor (beta chain) was seen a handful of times. Antigen unknown. This entry belongs to a study of identical twins. Study-level points and caveats: For cord blood, abundant beta clonotypes had fewer insertions, unlike memory repertoires, which showed none.

Between the trimmed V and J ends, which lost 8 bases and 11 bases, there was a span of 12 bases. The CDR3 loop spans 11 amino acids. TCRdb itself ran the 5' RACE reads through MiXCR, one entry per CDR3 protein. The repertoire holds some 690,000 distinct CDR3 sequences, with 21% as singletons. This sample was also put to use in a study of T cells expressing NK-cell markers. According to that study: In a handful of donors, dominant CD3+CD56+NKG2C+ clones formed about 1.0-7.5% of CD8+ cells.

J is TRBJ1-4 and V is TRBV12-3 or TRBV12-4, with unresolved D. The specimen sequenced was PBMCs. The receptor was derived from a woman aged 18 to 35 in good health. The CDR3 protein is CASRTGGKLFF. CDR3 sequence (DNA): TGTGCCAGCCGGACGGGAGGGAAACTGTTTTTT.